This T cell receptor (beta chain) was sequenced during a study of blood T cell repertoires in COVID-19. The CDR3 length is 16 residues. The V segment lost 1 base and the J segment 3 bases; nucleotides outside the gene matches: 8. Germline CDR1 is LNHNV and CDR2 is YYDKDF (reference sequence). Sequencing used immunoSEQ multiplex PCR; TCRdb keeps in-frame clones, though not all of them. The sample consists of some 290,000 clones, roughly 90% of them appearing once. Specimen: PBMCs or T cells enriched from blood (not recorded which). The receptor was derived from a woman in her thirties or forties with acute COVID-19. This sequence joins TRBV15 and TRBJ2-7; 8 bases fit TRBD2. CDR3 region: CATSRGRLAGHYEQYF. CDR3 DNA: TGTGCCACCAGCAGAGGGAGGCTAGCGGGCCACTACGAGCAGTACTTC.